What follows describes a single TCR beta chain. Its antigen is still unknown. Base-call qualities are not available, and no considerably larger clone is one nucleotide away. The CDR3 regions of human TCRbeta chains were analyzed by immunosequencing. In the source study's methods: Repertoire TCRs were checked for matches against a reference library of SARS-CoV-2-specific TCRs that had been generated using the MIRA antigen-specificity platform. Breadth was defined as the fraction of unique TCRs that were SARS-CoV-2-associated, and depth was defined as the fraction of total T cells that were SARS-CoV-2-associated. Using the MIRA data, every spike-specific TCR was mapped to the spike region that the TCR reacted to and assigned to either a CD4 or a CD8 class. Log10-transformed breadth and depth values were compared by one-way ANOVA with Sidak's multiple comparisons tests. TCRdb's version of the immuneACCESS table is confined to in-frame rearrangements and falls short of the full clone set. An unresolved V gene accounts for under half of the shortfall where checked; the remainder is of unknown origin. Clone size and the V and J calls come from that table; the DNA yielded D and trimming. The sample profile shows over 110,000 clones; roughly 90% of them were found once. The ten largest clones take up roughly 1.7% of the sample.

The sample originates from a study of T cell responses to AZD1222 COVID-19 vaccine (dated by TCRdb to the early 2020s). In terms of the full investigation: A total of 233 trial participants underwent TCR sequencing, of whom about 210 received two doses of AZD1222 and roughly 25 received two doses of the MenACWY control vaccine. Enrollment into the trials was organized by age into subgroups of 18-55, 56-69 and 70-plus years, and those subgroups contained roughly 140, 27 and 60 TCR-sequenced participants, respectively.

Study-wide conclusions, independent of this receptor: Spike-specific TCR breadth and depth rose significantly after two AZD1222 doses compared with day 0 and with MenACWY recipients. Reportedly, close to half of the unique spike-specific TCRs recognized epitopes lying outside the regions that are mutated in the B.1.351 and B.1.1.7 variants. Vaccine-associated CD4 TCRs spanned the whole spike protein, with dominant responses in regions 160-218 and 743-854. Participants were mostly white British and included more females than males, and it was suggested by the authors that clonal diversity may have been underestimated. Because no day 14 peak-response samples were available, the repertoires could be characterized only after the peak T cell response. In the small 56-69-year group, the increase in depth fell short of significance, most likely because of low power. Conclusions about previously exposed vaccinees are limited, since just 6 or 7 AZD1222 recipients were seropositive for SARS-CoV-2 at baseline.

The germline V gene sets CDR1 to SNHLY and CDR2 to FYNNEI. Germline trimming amounts to 8 bases on V and 7 bases on J, with 7 as the count of junction bases outside the gene matches. Taken from cysteine to phenylalanine, the CDR3 has 12 residues. CDR3 DNA only is kept here, 36 bases in frame from base 1. The time point label on this specimen signifies: about 28 days (+/-7) after the second vaccine dose. AZD1222 recipients with second doses at about 4 weeks or about 12 weeks were pooled, because spike-specific TCR depth and breadth did not differ between schedules. The vaccinee samples were drawn from two UK trials, COV001 and COV002, one of which was a single-blind randomized controlled phase 2/3 trial testing AZD1222 (ChAdOx1 nCoV-19) in healthy adults. For TCRbeta chain sequencing, PBMC samples were collected from trial participants at day 0 and at day 28 after the second dose.

This clonotype was obtained from an adult who received the AZD1222 COVID-19 vaccine. Material: peripheral blood, obtained 28 days after the second AZD1222 dose. Rearrangement joined TRBV2 to TRBJ1-1; 7 middle bases align to TRBD1. The sequence in DNA is TGTGCCAGCGGGGTGGACAGGCTTGAAGCTTTCTTT. Translated, this gives CASGVDRLEAFF.